These T cell receptor beta chains were read from a single sample in a study of CXCR3-negative and CXCR3-positive naive CD8 T cells. Reanalyzing the 5' RACE reads, TCRdb keeps one entry per CDR3 protein, without DNA. The sample totals 84,000 or so distinct CDR3 sequences. Sequenced sample: naive CXCR3- CD8+ T cells from blood. The receptors were gathered from a human donor in good health. Some clones in this sample may be carry-over from other donors' samples. Both conserved end residues are part of each CDR3.

v_call,j_call,cdr3_aa
TRBV12-3/TRBV12-4,TRBJ2-3,CASSGGSVAGGSRGTQYF
TRBV4-2,TRBJ2-5,CASSQSWQASQETQYF
TRBV29-1,TRBJ2-7,CSVSQTGAQSYEQYF
TRBV12-3/TRBV12-4,TRBJ2-4,CASSLAGLDRGGNIQYF
TRBV28,TRBJ2-7,CASSFRGSYEQYF
TRBV7-9,TRBJ1-1,CASSLGTGWTEAFF
TRBV5-1,TRBJ2-7,CASSLEASYEQYF
TRBV21-1,TRBJ2-7,CASRSRVPSTYEQYF
TRBV20-1,TRBJ2-7,CSARDSGTSGSFSYEQYF
TRBV18,TRBJ2-5,CASSPNRDRGETQYF
TRBV12-3/TRBV12-4,TRBJ2-6,CASRQTGTGEGANVLTF
TRBV29-1,TRBJ1-6,CSVADGTRYNSPLHF
TRBV12-3/TRBV12-4,TRBJ2-7,CASSLGLPYYEQYF
TRBV4-1,TRBJ1-2,CASSRRGWGYTF
TRBV28,TRBJ2-3,CASSLRGAYSTDTQYF
TRBV27,TRBJ2-1,CASSARVGNEQFF
TRBV12-3/TRBV12-4,TRBJ2-1,CASSVSGNEQFF
TRBV7-9,TRBJ2-2,CASSPGAGGRNTGELFF
TRBV27,TRBJ2-3,CASSLIGTTDTQYF
TRBV7-9,TRBJ1-1,CASSSGTEAFF
TRBV12-3/TRBV12-4,TRBJ2-3,CASSGPATDTQYF
TRBV7-9,TRBJ2-7,CASSHGGSYEQYF